The 25 T cell receptor beta chains presented below share a single source sample, sequenced in a study of blood T cell repertoires in COVID-19 (dated by TCRdb to 2018 to 2021). Library construction relied on the immunoSEQ multiplex PCR assay. TCRdb carries this immuneACCESS record with in-frame sequences only. Its versions omit some clonotypes, under half of them owing to an unresolved V gene in the studies checked, with the rest unexplained. The sample has under 200,000 clones on record, about 88% of them singletons. Of the sample, 1.5% to 2% is held by the ten largest clones. Sample: peripheral blood. The origin of the receptors is a man between 18 and 35 years old with active or convalescent COVID-19.

The chain has TRBV9 and TRBJ2-3; perhaps TRBD2 as D (5 bases). Germline-derived CDR1 and CDR2 are SGDLS and YYNGEE. CDR3 length equals 12 residues. V dropped 3 bases and J dropped 5 bases, with 7 bases sitting between them. For the CDR3, the DNA is TGTGCCAGCAGCGCCGAGGGAGATACGCAGTATTTT. This sequence encodes CASSAEGDTQYF.

J is TRBJ2-2 and V is TRBV7-2; a possible D gene is TRBD2 (5 bases). V lost 3 bases and J lost 4, with 9 bases in between. The germline CDR1 and CDR2 sequences are SGHTA and FQGNSA. CDR3 size: 14 residues. The CDR3 protein is CASSFGVSTGELFF. CDR3 coding DNA: TGTGCCAGCAGCTTCGGGGTCAGCACCGGGGAGCTGTTTTTT.

The count of this clone is one. The V gene is TRBV2, the J gene TRBJ2-4, with D possibly matching TRBD2 (5 bases). Trimming shortened V by 4 bases and J by 6 bases, and 7 bases separated the two germline ends. The CDR3 has 12 amino acids. CDR1 and CDR2 (germline): SNHLY, FYNNEI. The CDR3 DNA sequence: TGTGCCAGCAGTGCGGCGGGAAACATTCAGTACTTC. Encoded protein: CASSAAGNIQYF. Full variable domain (outside the CDR3, taken from reference TRBV2 and TRBJ2-4): EPEVTQTPSHQVTQMGQEVILRCVPISNHLYFYWYRQILGQKVEFLVSFYNNEISEKSEIFDDQFSVERPDGSNFTLKIRSTKLEDSAMYFCASSAAGNIQYFGAGTRLSVL.

The chain combines TRBV2 with TRBJ2-3; D gene uncertain. There are 12 residues in the CDR3. The germline V gene encodes CDR1 SNHLY and CDR2 FYNNEI. The germline V and J ends were trimmed by 7 bases and 4 bases, with 9 bases remaining between them. The CDR3 DNA reads TGTGCCAGCAAGAGGAGATCAGATACGCAGTATTTT. Amino acids: CASKRRSDTQYF.

This rearrangement joins TRBV30 to TRBJ2-5; perhaps TRBD1 as D (5 bases). The CDR3 covers 14 residues. V was cut by 1 base and J by 1 base, with 10 bases left in between. Germline CDR1 is GTSNPN and CDR2 is SVGIG (reference sequence). The CDR3 region has the DNA TGTGCCTGGAGTGGTTACAGGACCCAAGAGACCCAGTACTTC. Its protein product is CAWSGYRTQETQYF.

V usage is TRBV18 and J usage is TRBJ1-1, with D hard to call. V was pared by 3 bases and J by 0 bases, with 20 bases between. The V gene's germline CDR1 is KGHSH and CDR2 LQKENI. There are 18 residues in the CDR3. The CDR3 DNA follows: TGTGCCAGCTCACCCTCTCCTATATACAGTGACATGAACACTGAAGCTTTCTTT. Translating it yields CASSPSPIYSDMNTEAFF.

The gene calls are TRBV19 and TRBJ2-3; 14 bases are shared with TRBD2. CDR1 LNHDA and CDR2 SQIVND come from the germline V gene (reference sequence). The J segment lost 8 bases and the V segment lost 0 bases, leaving 13 bases of the junction unmatched. The CDR3 spans 19 residues. The CDR3 sequence: CASSIDPAGLAGGGGTQYF. The CDR3 DNA reads as TGTGCCAGTAGTATAGACCCCGCCGGACTAGCGGGGGGTGGCGGTACGCAGTATTTT.

This sequence joins TRBV27 and TRBJ1-4, with D maybe TRBD1 (6 bases). CDR3 length equals 13 residues. The germline CDR1 and CDR2 sequences are MNHEY and SMNVEV (reference sequence). The V end was cut by 4 bases, the J end by 13 bases, with 16 bases between. This CDR3 reads CASSSIQGLSLFF. The CDR3 DNA reads as TGTGCCAGCAGTTCTATACAGGGTTTGTCACTGTTTTTT.

CDR3 DNA: TGTGCCAGCAGCCCTTTGACGGGGGATGGCTACACCTTC. Translated: CASSPLTGDGYTF. The rearrangement links TRBV3-1 (or the pseudogene TRBV3-2) to TRBJ1-2; weak D call: TRBD1 (5 bases). The CDR3 has 13 residues. Trimming cost V 4 bases and J 6 bases, with 12 bases left between them. The germline V gene has CDR1 LGHDT and CDR2 YNNKEL (reference sequence).

The chain carries TRBV16 and TRBJ2-7; 7 bases fit TRBD1. CDR1 is KGHSY and CDR2 is FQNENV in the germline V gene. Trimming removed 0 bases from V and 0 bases from J; junction bases left unmatched: 5. This CDR3 is 16 amino acids long. The CDR3 sequence is CASSQSPGQHSYEQYF. DNA for the CDR3: TGTGCCAGCAGCCAATCACCGGGACAGCACTCCTACGAGCAGTACTTC.

This rearrangement joins TRBV3-1 (or the pseudogene TRBV3-2) to TRBJ2-5; 7 bases map to TRBD2. Germline trimming cut 4 bases from V and 2 bases from J; bases unmatched to any gene: 4. This CDR3 has 14 amino acids. The V gene's germline CDR1 is LGHDT and CDR2 YNNKEL (reference sequence). DNA of the CDR3: TGTGCCAGCAGCCGGCCGGGGGGACAAGAGACCCAGTACTTC. This translates into CASSRPGGQETQYF.

The J gene is TRBJ1-2, the V gene TRBV5-1; no definite D call. This CDR3 spans 15 amino acids. V was clipped by 6 bases and J by 0 bases, with 15 bases between them. Germline V lookup: CDR1 SGHRS, CDR2 YFSETQ. In DNA form, the CDR3 reads TGCGCCAGCATCTCAACCCCCGACTCTAACTATGGCTACACCTTC. It codes for CASISTPDSNYGYTF. The entire variable domain, with the rest obtained from reference TRBV5-1 and TRBJ1-2, is as follows: KAGVTQTPRYLIKTRGQQVTLSCSPISGHRSVSWYQQTPGQGLQFLFEYFSETQRNKGNFPGRFSGRQFSNSRSEMNVSTLELGDSALYLCASISTPDSNYGYTFGSGTRLTVV.

The rearrangement links TRBV29-1 to TRBJ1-1; no clear D gene. Trimming cost V 2 bases and J 4 bases, with 8 bases left between them. The germline V gene encodes CDR1 SQVTM and CDR2 ANQGSEA. The CDR3 sequence is 12 residues long. In DNA, the CDR3 is TGCAGCGTTGAACCGGGTGCCACTGAAGCTTTCTTT. Amino acids: CSVEPGATEAFF.

The J gene is TRBJ1-5, the V gene TRBV21-1; TRBD1, as called in the table, went unchecked against the DNA. TRBV21-1 is reported as a pseudogene. This CDR3 is built from 17 residues. Here the CDR3 DNA reads TGTGCCAGCAGCCTATACGACAGGGGCGTAAACAATCAGCCCCAGCATTTT. Translating it yields CASSLYDRGVNNQPQHF.

This clone was recorded only once. This rearrangement joins TRBV27 to TRBJ1-2; 8 positions agree with TRBD1. The trim removed 2 bases at V and 4 bases at J, leaving 6 bases unmatched. The germline gives CDR1 MNHEY, CDR2 SMNVEV (reference sequence). The CDR3 is 15 amino acids. In DNA form, the CDR3 reads TGTGCCAGCAGTTTAACGGGGACAGGTGCCTATGGCTACACCTTC. Protein product: CASSLTGTGAYGYTF.

J is TRBJ1-2 and V is TRBV13; the D gene is possibly TRBD1 (6 bases). Trimming removed 5 bases from V and 8 bases from J, with 18 bases in between. The CDR3 runs to 14 residues. Germline V lookup: CDR1 PRHDT, CDR2 FYEKMQ (reference sequence). The CDR3 spells CASSEQGLLSGYTF. The CDR3 region has the DNA TGTGCCAGCAGCGAACAGGGTTTATTGTCCGGCTACACCTTC.

CDR3 sequence (DNA): TGCAGCGTCGCGGGACAGTTTAATCAGCCCCAGCATTTT. Translation gives CSVAGQFNQPQHF. The chain employs TRBV29-1 and TRBJ1-5; TRBD1 aligns across 7 bases. Germline V lookup: CDR1 SQVTM, CDR2 ANQGSEA. V was clipped by 6 bases and J by 4 bases; unmatched bases: 6. CDR3 length: 13 amino acids.

The V call is TRBV18, the J call TRBJ1-1; no reliable D call. CDR3 length: 14 residues. V was pared by 2 bases and J by 1 base, with 8 bases between. Germline V gives CDR1 KGHSH, CDR2 LQKENI. CDR3 region: CASSPNTKNTEAFF. In DNA, the CDR3 is TGTGCCAGCTCACCAAACACTAAGAACACTGAAGCTTTCTTT.

The chain combines TRBV7-2 with TRBJ1-5, with 7 bases that match TRBD1. Germline values: CDR1 SGHTA, CDR2 FQGNSA. CDR3 length: 13 amino acids. The V gene end was trimmed by 5 bases and the J gene end by 7 bases; junction bases not matched to a gene: 5. The CDR3 sequence: CASSRQGNQPQHF. CDR3 sequence (DNA): TGTGCCAGCAGCCGACAGGGAAACCAGCCCCAGCATTTT.

The chain couples TRBV9 to TRBJ1-1; 12 bases are shared with TRBD1. J lost 4 bases, V lost 3 bases, and 10 bases had no gene match. Germline V CDR1 and CDR2: SGDLS, YYNGEE. This CDR3 is 17 amino acids long. The CDR3 region is CASSAPPGTGGFTEAFF. In DNA form, the CDR3 reads TGTGCCAGCAGCGCTCCCCCCGGGACAGGGGGCTTCACTGAAGCTTTCTTT.

The chain employs TRBV6-6 and TRBJ1-6, with D possibly matching TRBD1 (5 bases). Trimming stripped 2 bases from V and 7 bases from J, with 15 bases between. CDR3 length: 16 amino acids. The V gene's germline CDR1 is MNHNY and CDR2 SVGAGI (reference sequence). The CDR3 DNA reads TGTGCCAGCAGTTACGGGGGGATCGGGGAGAATTCACCCCTCCACTTT. This gives the protein CASSYGGIGENSPLHF.

The chain links TRBV6-5 to TRBJ2-7; possibly TRBD1 for D (6 bases). CDR1 is MNHEY and CDR2 is SVGAGI in the germline V gene. V was cut by 6 bases and J by 2 bases, with 11 bases left in between. There are 13 residues in the CDR3. The CDR3 region is CASSMTGAYEQYF. DNA for the CDR3: TGTGCCAGCAGCATGACAGGAGCCTACGAGCAGTACTTC.

V gene TRBV6-2 or TRBV6-3 combines with J gene TRBJ2-1, with 8 bases aligning to TRBD1. Losses at the gene ends were 2 bases for V and 3 bases for J; bases not matched to a gene: 3. The germline gives CDR1 MNHEY, CDR2 SVGEGT. CDR3 size: 15 residues. The CDR3 reads CASSYDRGHYNEQFF. The CDR3 bases are TGTGCCAGCAGTTACGACAGGGGTCACTACAATGAGCAGTTCTTC.

The chain employs TRBV19 and TRBJ1-2, with a possible D match to TRBD1 (5 bases). There are 15 residues in the CDR3. The V end was cut by 7 bases, the J end by 8 bases, with 23 bases between. The germline gives CDR1 LNHDA, CDR2 SQIVND (reference sequence). This CDR3 is CASKKGGAAGEGYTF. The CDR3, as DNA: TGTGCCAGTAAAAAAGGCGGGGCCGCTGGTGAAGGCTACACCTTC.

V and J are TRBV18 and TRBJ2-7, with 9 bases identical to TRBD1. V gave up 3 bases and J gave up 6 bases; unmatched junction bases: 6. Per the germline V gene, CDR1 is KGHSH and CDR2 is LQKENI. There are 14 residues in the CDR3. The CDR3 loop reads CASSPGTGSLEQYF. The CDR3 DNA follows: TGTGCCAGCTCACCGGGGACAGGGTCCCTCGAGCAGTACTTC.